A selection of T cell receptor beta chains follows, all from one sample in a study of cytomegalovirus exposure and HLA in healthy donors. Only in-frame clones appear in the TCRdb table, and some are missing; sequencing was by immunoSEQ multiplex PCR. The data contain tens of thousands of clones, approximately 80% of them seen just once; the ten biggest clones take up 1.5% to 2%. Sequences were obtained from PBMCs. The receptors were sampled from a human donor in good health. Both conserved end residues are part of each CDR3. The D gene is left open where the match is weak. For some rows the clone size is stated as once, few or many, or as a class when expanded; others skip it.

d_gene: .
j_gene: TRBJ1-4
abundance: .
v_gene: TRBV27
CDR3aa: CASSLISWVEGVGTNEKLFF
CDR3nt: TGTGCCAGCAGTTTAATTTCTTGGGTCGAAGGGGTTGGAACTAATGAAAAACTGTTTTTT

d_gene: TRBD1
j_gene: TRBJ2-1
abundance: .
v_gene: TRBV18
CDR3aa: CASQGTGYEQFF
CDR3nt: TGTGCCAGCCAAGGGACAGGGTATGAGCAGTTCTTC

d_gene: .
j_gene: TRBJ2-5
abundance: .
v_gene: TRBV12-2
CDR3aa: CASRLELQGFQETQYF
CDR3nt: TGTGCAAGTCGCTTAGAGCTACAGGGGTTCCAAGAGACCCAGTACTTC

d_gene: TRBD2
j_gene: TRBJ2-1
abundance: .
v_gene: TRBV7-2
CDR3aa: CASSPRLAGNNEQFF
CDR3nt: TGTGCCAGCAGCCCCCGGTTAGCGGGTAACAATGAGCAGTTCTTC

d_gene: .
j_gene: TRBJ1-1
abundance: .
v_gene: TRBV7-2
CDR3aa: CASSLAPQGNTEAFF
CDR3nt: TGTGCCAGCAGCTTAGCCCCACAGGGGAACACTGAAGCTTTCTTT

d_gene: .
j_gene: TRBJ2-1
abundance: once
v_gene: TRBV14
CDR3aa: CASSQVVGAQNEQFF
CDR3nt: TGTGCCAGCAGCCAAGTGGTGGGGGCACAGAATGAGCAGTTCTTC

d_gene: TRBD1
j_gene: TRBJ1-4
abundance: .
v_gene: TRBV28
CDR3aa: CASLDRGANPNEKLFF
CDR3nt: TGTGCCAGTCTTGACAGGGGGGCAAACCCTAATGAAAAACTGTTTTTT

d_gene: TRBD1
j_gene: TRBJ1-5
abundance: .
v_gene: TRBV7-8
CDR3aa: CASSGGTGGGQPQHF
CDR3nt: TGTGCCAGCAGCGGGGGGACAGGGGGGGGTCAGCCCCAGCATTTT

d_gene: .
j_gene: TRBJ1-2
abundance: .
v_gene: TRBV18
CDR3aa: CASSLNNANYGYTF
CDR3nt: TGTGCCAGCTCATTAAACAACGCAAATTATGGCTACACCTTC

d_gene: .
j_gene: TRBJ2-2
abundance: .
v_gene: TRBV19
CDR3aa: CATRQANTGELFF
CDR3nt: TGTGCCACCAGACAGGCAAACACCGGGGAGCTGTTTTTT

d_gene: .
j_gene: TRBJ2-3
abundance: .
v_gene: TRBV6-5
CDR3aa: CASSYRDTQYF
CDR3nt: TGTGCCAGCAGTTATCGGGATACGCAGTATTTT

d_gene: .
j_gene: TRBJ2-7
abundance: .
v_gene: TRBV11-2
CDR3aa: CASSLAPVSYEQYF
CDR3nt: TGTGCCAGCAGCTTAGCCCCAGTCTCCTACGAGCAGTACTTC

d_gene: .
j_gene: TRBJ1-2
abundance: .
v_gene: TRBV14
CDR3aa: CASSRGDGNYYGYTF
CDR3nt: TGTGCCAGCAGCCGGGGGGACGGAAACTACTATGGCTACACCTTC

d_gene: TRBD2
j_gene: TRBJ2-3
abundance: .
v_gene: TRBV7-9
CDR3aa: CASSSRTSGVIADTQYF
CDR3nt: TGTGCCAGCAGCTCCCGGACTAGCGGGGTAATCGCAGATACGCAGTATTTT

d_gene: .
j_gene: TRBJ2-1
abundance: once
v_gene: TRBV28
CDR3aa: CASSYPSGSYNEQFF
CDR3nt: TGTGCCAGCAGTTACCCCTCGGGGTCCTACAATGAGCAGTTCTTC

d_gene: TRBD2
j_gene: TRBJ2-3
abundance: .
v_gene: TRBV10-3
CDR3aa: CAIQTSETTDTQYF
CDR3nt: TGTGCCATCCAGACTAGCGAAACCACAGATACGCAGTATTTT

d_gene: TRBD1
j_gene: TRBJ1-2
abundance: .
v_gene: TRBV29-1
CDR3aa: CSVEVRDSSGYTF
CDR3nt: TGCAGCGTTGAAGTCCGGGACAGTAGTGGCTACACCTTC

d_gene: TRBD2
j_gene: TRBJ2-1
abundance: .
v_gene: TRBV11-2
CDR3aa: CASSLDLAGGDEQFF
CDR3nt: TGTGCCAGCAGCTTAGATCTAGCGGGAGGGGATGAGCAGTTCTTC

d_gene: .
j_gene: TRBJ1-1
abundance: .
v_gene: TRBV5-1
CDR3aa: CASSLSPRGTEAFF
CDR3nt: TGCGCCAGCAGCTTATCTCCCCGGGGCACTGAAGCTTTCTTT

d_gene: TRBD1
j_gene: TRBJ1-1
abundance: .
v_gene: TRBV9
CDR3aa: CASKGGDRPEAFF
CDR3nt: TGTGCCAGCAAAGGGGGCGACCGCCCTGAAGCTTTCTTT

d_gene: .
j_gene: TRBJ2-5
abundance: few
v_gene: TRBV4-1
CDR3aa: CASSQDFGKETQYF
CDR3nt: TGCGCCAGCAGCCAAGATTTCGGGAAAGAGACCCAGTACTTC

d_gene: .
j_gene: TRBJ2-5
abundance: .
v_gene: TRBV7-9
CDR3aa: CASSLQSVQETQYF
CDR3nt: TGTGCCAGCAGCTTACAATCAGTACAAGAGACCCAGTACTTC